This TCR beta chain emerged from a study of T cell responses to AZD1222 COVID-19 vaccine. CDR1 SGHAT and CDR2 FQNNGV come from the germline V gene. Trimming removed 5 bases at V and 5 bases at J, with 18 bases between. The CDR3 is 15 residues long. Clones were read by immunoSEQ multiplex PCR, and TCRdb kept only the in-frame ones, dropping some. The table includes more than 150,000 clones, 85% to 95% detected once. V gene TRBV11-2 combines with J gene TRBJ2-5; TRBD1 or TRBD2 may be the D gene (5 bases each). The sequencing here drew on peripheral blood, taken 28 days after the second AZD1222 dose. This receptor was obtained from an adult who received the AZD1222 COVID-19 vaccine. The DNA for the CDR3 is TGTGCCAGCAGCCCTCATCCGGGGCCCGGGGAGACCCAGTACTTC. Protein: CASSPHPGPGETQYF.